These 24 T cell receptor beta chains were sequenced from one sample in a study of early T cells in non-severe SARS-CoV-2 infection. TCRdb analysed the 5' RACE reads with MiXCR anew, one entry per CDR3 protein. The table includes about 60,000 distinct CDR3 sequences, around an eighth detected once. Material: whole blood. These receptors were obtained from an adult who was a healthcare worker with PCR-confirmed SARS-CoV-2 infection or an uninfected control (not recorded which).

There are a few counts of this clonotype. The rearrangement links TRBV10-3 to TRBJ1-5; no clear D gene. Trimming left V 0 bases short and J 0 bases short, with 9 bases between. The V gene's germline CDR1 is ENHRY and CDR2 SYGVKD. The CDR3 covers 16 residues. CDR3 loop: CAISESAANSNQPQHF. CDR3 in DNA: TGTGCCATCAGTGAGTCGGCAGCAAATAGCAATCAGCCCCAGCATTTT.

This clonotype was detected a few times. The CDR3 reads CASAFRGWAYEQYF. CDR3 sequence (DNA): TGTGCCAGCGCCTTCCGGGGCTGGGCCTACGAGCAGTACTTC. The V gene is TRBV6-5, the J gene TRBJ2-7; D may match TRBD1 or TRBD2 (5 bases each). Trimming took 8 bases from V and 2 from J, leaving 16 bases between them. Germline CDR1 MNHEY, CDR2 SVGAGI. This CDR3 is 14 amino acids long.

The rearrangement links TRBV7-9 to TRBJ2-1; the D gene could be TRBD1 or TRBD2 (5 bases each). V dropped 5 bases and J dropped 2 bases, with 16 bases sitting between them. This CDR3 is built from 16 residues. CDR1 and CDR2 from the germline V gene are SEHNR and FQNEAQ (reference sequence). This CDR3 is CASSLDRLTPYNEQFF. CDR3 in DNA: TGTGCCAGCAGCCTAGACAGACTAACCCCCTACAATGAGCAGTTCTTC.

The CDR3 DNA reads TGTGCCAGCGGGAGGGATACAGATACGCAGTATTTT. It is translated as CASGRDTDTQYF. J is TRBJ2-3 and V is TRBV7-9; 7 bases match TRBD2. After removal of 8 bases from V and 3 bases from J, the junction contained 2 bases not matched to a gene. The germline V gene has CDR1 SEHNR and CDR2 FQNEAQ (reference sequence). The CDR3 extends over 12 amino acids. Full variable domain (remainder filled in from reference TRBV7-9 and TRBJ2-3): DTGVSQNPRHKITKRGQNVTFRCDPISEHNRLYWYRQTLGQGPEFLTYFQNEAQLEKSRLLSDRFSAERPKGSFSTLEIQRTEQGDSAMYLCASGRDTDTQYFGPGTRLTVL.

The sample holds many counts of this clonotype. V is TRBV11-2 and J is TRBJ2-7; the match to TRBD2 covers 9 bases. After removal of 1 base from V and 0 bases from J, the junction contained 10 bases not matched to a gene. The CDR3 runs to 18 residues. CDR1 SGHAT and CDR2 FQNNGV come from the germline V gene. Here the CDR3 DNA reads TGTGCCAGCAGCTTAGGGCTTTCTAGCGGGACCAGCTCCTACGAGCAGTACTTC. Encoded protein: CASSLGLSSGTSSYEQYF.

This clonotype was recorded at least ten times. The CDR3 region has the DNA TGTGCCAGCAGCTTAGCCCGACAGGGGTGGGCCGGGGAGCTGTTTTTT. It yields the protein CASSLARQGWAGELFF. The V call is TRBV7-2, the J call TRBJ2-2; 8 nucleotides line up with TRBD1. The junction had 6 bases not matched to a gene; V was cut back by 0 bases and J by 6 bases. Germline CDR1 and CDR2: SGHTA and FQGNSA. This CDR3 contains 16 residues. The full variable domain, completed using reference TRBV7-2 and TRBJ2-2, is GAGVSQSPSNKVTEKGKDVELRCDPISGHTALYWYRQSLGQGLEFLIYFQGNSAPDKSGLPSDRFSAERTGGSVSTLTIQRTQQEDSAVYLCASSLARQGWAGELFFGEGSRLTVL.

CDR3 sequence reads: CASSLDGGNQPQHF. The CDR3 DNA sequence: TGCGCCAGCAGCTTGGACGGCGGCAATCAGCCCCAGCATTTT. The chain links TRBV5-1 to TRBJ1-5; no firm D call. Trimming stripped 0 bases from V and 2 bases from J, with 6 bases between. The CDR3 contains 14 residues. The germline V gene has CDR1 SGHRS and CDR2 YFSETQ. The entire variable domain, with the rest obtained from reference TRBV5-1 and TRBJ1-5, is as follows: KAGVTQTPRYLIKTRGQQVTLSCSPISGHRSVSWYQQTPGQGLQFLFEYFSETQRNKGNFPGRFSGRQFSNSRSEMNVSTLELGDSALYLCASSLDGGNQPQHFGDGTRLSIL.

This clonotype occurred many times. CDR3 nucleotide sequence: TGCAGTCCCTTAGCGGGGGGAACCTCCTACAATGAGCAGTTCTTC. Translated: CSPLAGGTSYNEQFF. V gene TRBV20-1 combines with J gene TRBJ2-1; 10 bases match TRBD2. CDR1 and CDR2 (germline): DFQATT, SNEGSKA (reference sequence). Germline trimming cut 8 bases from V and 0 bases from J; bases unmatched to any gene: 7. This CDR3 contains 15 residues.

This clonotype was detected a few times. The V gene is TRBV25-1, the J gene TRBJ2-7, with a tentative D call TRBD2 (5 bases). V shed 3 bases and J shed 6 bases, with 15 bases lying between them. This CDR3 contains 14 residues. CDR1 and CDR2 from the germline V gene are MGHDK and SYGVNS. The CDR3 is CASSDVGVRTEQYF. CDR3 bases: TGTGCCAGCAGTGATGTCGGGGTAAGAACCGAGCAGTACTTC.

The V gene is TRBV7-2, the J gene TRBJ1-5; 7 bases are shared with TRBD1. The germline V gene has CDR1 SGHTA and CDR2 FQGNSA. V lost 1 base and J lost 0; bases outside the gene matches: 9. This CDR3 comprises 18 residues. CDR3 nucleotide sequence: TGTGCCAGCAGCTTAGGCCCCCCAGGGACAGTTAGCAATCAGCCCCAGCATTTT. Translated: CASSLGPPGTVSNQPQHF.

The table lists this clonotype with a few counts. This chain links TRBV12-3 or TRBV12-4 with TRBJ2-6; D gene ambiguous. This CDR3 contains 14 residues. Trimming cost V 1 base and J 0 bases, with 1 base left between them. CDR3 DNA sequence: TGTGCCAGCAGTTTAGGCTCTGGGGCCAACGTCCTGACTTTC. It encodes CASSLGSGANVLTF.

This clonotype was seen at least ten times. J is TRBJ1-1 and V is TRBV12-3 or TRBV12-4; 12 positions match TRBD1. The CDR3 extends over 15 amino acids. V trimming: 6 bases; J trimming: 6 bases; junction bases outside the gene matches: 8. CDR3 sequence: CASSIPGQGAAEAFF. The CDR3 bases are TGTGCCAGCAGCATCCCGGGACAGGGGGCCGCTGAAGCTTTCTTT.

The genes are TRBV5-4 and TRBJ2-5; 12 positions agree with TRBD2. This CDR3 comprises 15 residues. Unmatched junction bases numbered 4, after V lost 4 bases and J lost 3 bases. The germline gives CDR1 SGHNT, CDR2 YYREEE (reference sequence). In DNA, the CDR3 is TGTGCCAGCAGCCTCCGACTAGCGGGGGAAGAGACCCAGTACTTC. This gives the protein CASSLRLAGEETQYF.

This rearrangement joins TRBV29-1 to TRBJ2-1; 8 nucleotides match TRBD2. Germline assignment: CDR1 SQVTM and CDR2 ANQGSEA. Unmatched junction bases numbered 4, after V lost 1 base and J lost 8 bases. The CDR3 is made up of 13 amino acids. The CDR3 loop reads CSVEGPGGDEQFF. CDR3 nucleotides: TGCAGCGTTGAAGGTCCCGGGGGGGATGAGCAGTTCTTC.

This clonotype was found many times. The chain has TRBV4-3 and TRBJ1-2; 7 nucleotides match TRBD1. The CDR3 extends over 16 amino acids. In germline, CDR1 is LGHNA, CDR2 YSLEER. Trimming cost V 1 base and J 0 bases; bases outside gene matches: 5. The CDR3 reads CASSQATGLPNYGYTF. The DNA of the CDR3 is TGCGCCAGCAGCCAAGCGACAGGGCTTCCTAACTATGGCTACACCTTC.

The chain links TRBV6-5 to TRBJ1-2; D perhaps matches TRBD1 (6 bases). Trimming stripped 2 bases from V and 3 bases from J, with 13 bases between. Germline CDR1 MNHEY, CDR2 SVGAGI. The CDR3 sequence is 15 residues long. Here the CDR3 DNA reads TGTGCCAGCAGTTACCCTGCCGGGGGCTACTATGGCTACACCTTC. It yields the protein CASSYPAGGYYGYTF.

This clonotype was counted only a few times. This chain links TRBV20-1 with TRBJ2-3; 7 nucleotides line up with TRBD2. J gave up 1 base and V 4 bases, and 5 bases lay outside the gene matches. This CDR3 has 14 residues. Germline V gene lookup returns CDR1 DFQATT and CDR2 SNEGSKA (reference sequence). Written as DNA, the CDR3 is TGCAGTGCTAAAGGCCGGGAGGGCACAGATACGCAGTATTTT. As protein: CSAKGREGTDTQYF.

The chain is built from TRBV13 and TRBJ2-7; TRBD2 might be the D (5 bases). The CDR3 has 14 residues. CDR1 is PRHDT, CDR2 FYEKMQ, per germline (reference sequence). Trimming left V 0 bases short and J 0 bases short, with 6 bases between. CDR3 bases: TGTGCCAGCAGCTTAGGGACTATCTCCTACGAGCAGTACTTC. Translated: CASSLGTISYEQYF. Full variable domain (remainder filled in from reference TRBV13 and TRBJ2-7): AAGVIQSPRHLIKEKRETATLKCYPIPRHDTVYWYQQGPGQDPQFLISFYEKMQSDKGSIPDRFSAQQFSDYHSELNMSSLELGDSALYFCASSLGTISYEQYFGPGTRLTVT.

V and J are TRBV20-1 and TRBJ1-1; tentative D call: TRBD1 (6 bases). V shed 5 bases and J shed 0 bases, with 19 bases lying between them. This CDR3 is 16 amino acids long. The V gene's germline CDR1 is DFQATT and CDR2 SNEGSKA (reference sequence). CDR3 in DNA: TGCAGTGCTTACCATGACAGGCCGGGGTTGAACACTGAAGCTTTCTTT. It is translated as CSAYHDRPGLNTEAFF.

Regarding this clonotype: At one boundary the junction diverges from the germline segment, which might be a read error. The chain links TRBV28 to TRBJ2-1; 9 bases are shared with TRBD1. CDR3 size: 14 residues. The V gene's germline CDR1 is MDHEN and CDR2 SYDVKM. The CDR3 region is CASNAGTGTLRGNF. In DNA, the CDR3 is TGTGCCAGCAATGCCGGGACAGGGACACTAAGGGGTAACTTC.

Many counts were recorded for this clonotype. The chain uses TRBV11-3 and TRBJ2-2; D assignment may be TRBD1 or TRBD2 (5 bases each). V was cut by 5 bases and J by 4 bases, with 17 bases left in between. Germline V lookup: CDR1 SGHNT, CDR2 YENEEA. This CDR3 has 16 amino acids. The CDR3 region has the DNA TGTGCCAGCAGCCAACAGACCGGGACCCTCACCGGGGAGCTGTTTTTT. It encodes CASSQQTGTLTGELFF.

The chain couples TRBV11-2 to TRBJ2-1; 8 nucleotides line up with TRBD2. The length of the CDR3 is 17 residues. Germline CDR1 reads SGHAT; CDR2 reads FQNNGV. Losses at the gene ends were 5 bases for V and 4 bases for J; bases not matched to a gene: 13. CDR3 sequence: CASSQSTTSGGYNEQFF. Here the CDR3 DNA reads TGTGCCAGCAGCCAGTCCACTACTAGCGGTGGATACAATGAGCAGTTCTTC. The complete variable domain, with remaining parts taken from reference TRBV11-2 and TRBJ2-1, reads EAGVAQSPRYKIIEKRQSVAFWCNPISGHATLYWYQQILGQGPKLLIQFQNNGVVDDSQLPKDRFSAERLKGVDSTLKIQPAKLEDSAVYLCASSQSTTSGGYNEQFFGPGTRLTVL.

J is TRBJ1-2 and V is TRBV6-5, with D possibly being TRBD1 (5 bases). Deletions cut 0 bases from V and 3 bases from J, with 8 bases between. This CDR3 has 14 amino acids. Germline lookup yields CDR1 MNHEY and CDR2 SVGAGI. CDR3 nucleotides: TGTGCCAGCAGTTACTCGAGGGGCGACTATGGCTACACCTTC. Translation: CASSYSRGDYGYTF.

This clonotype occurred a few times. J is TRBJ2-1 and V is TRBV5-1; D is unclear. Germline V CDR1 and CDR2: SGHRS, YFSETQ. Trimming pared 2 bases from V and 4 bases from J, leaving 10 bases between. The CDR3 consists of 14 residues. The DNA for the CDR3 is TGCGCCAGCAGCTTTGCCGGGTTATACAATGAGCAGTTCTTC. Amino acids: CASSFAGLYNEQFF.